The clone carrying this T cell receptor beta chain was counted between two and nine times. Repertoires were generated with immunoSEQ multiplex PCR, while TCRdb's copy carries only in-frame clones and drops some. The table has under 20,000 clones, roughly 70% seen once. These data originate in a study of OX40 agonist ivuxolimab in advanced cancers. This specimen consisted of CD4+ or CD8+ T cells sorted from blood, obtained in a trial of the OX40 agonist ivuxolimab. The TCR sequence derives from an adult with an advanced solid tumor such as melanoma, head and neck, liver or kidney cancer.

The CDR3 region has the DNA TGTGCCAGCAGCCCTCGAACGGACAATAATGAAAAACTGTTTTTT. It yields the protein CASSPRTDNNEKLFF. J is TRBJ1-4 and V is TRBV6-6, with D possibly matching TRBD1 (5 bases). CDR3 length: 15 residues. The germline gives CDR1 MNHNY, CDR2 SVGAGI (reference sequence). V was clipped by 6 bases and J by 4 bases, with 15 bases between them.